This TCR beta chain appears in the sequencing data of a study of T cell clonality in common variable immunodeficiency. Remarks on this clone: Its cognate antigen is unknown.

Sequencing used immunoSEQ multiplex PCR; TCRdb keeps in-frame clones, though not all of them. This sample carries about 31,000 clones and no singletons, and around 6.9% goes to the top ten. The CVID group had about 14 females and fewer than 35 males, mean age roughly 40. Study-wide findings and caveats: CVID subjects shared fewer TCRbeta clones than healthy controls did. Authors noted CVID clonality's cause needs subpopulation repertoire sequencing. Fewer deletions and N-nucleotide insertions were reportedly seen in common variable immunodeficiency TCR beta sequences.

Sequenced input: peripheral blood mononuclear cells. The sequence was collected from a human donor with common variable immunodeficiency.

The chain's CDR3 is CASSPRGSGRADEQYF. Partial CDR3 DNA: TGCGCCAGCAGCCCCCGGGGGAGCGGGAGGGCCGACGAG. V usage is TRBV5-1 and J usage is TRBJ2-7, with 10 bases that match TRBD2. The DNA ends 3 residues before the CDR3 does, and the rest of the CDR3 is filled in from the germline J gene. Germline trimming cut 4 bases from V and 5 bases from J; bases unmatched to any gene: 12. Germline CDR1 is SGHRS and CDR2 is YFSETQ. This CDR3 has 16 amino acids. Together with reference TRBV5-1 and TRBJ2-7, the CDR3 gives the full variable domain: KAGVTQTPRYLIKTRGQQVTLSCSPISGHRSVSWYQQTPGQGLQFLFEYFSETQRNKGNFPGRFSGRQFSNSRSEMNVSTLELGDSALYLCASSPRGSGRADEQYFGPGTRLTVT.